The 17 T cell receptor beta chains reported below all come from one sample, sequenced in a study of blood T cell repertoires in COVID-19. Assay: immunoSEQ multiplex PCR; the TCRdb copy retains only in-frame clones and omits some. The sample lists a few hundred thousand clones, around four fifths seen once, with less than 6% in the top ten. The sequenced material came from PBMCs or T cells enriched from blood (not recorded which). The receptors were sampled from a woman in her fifties or sixties who had recovered from COVID-19.

This chain connects TRBV7-9 to TRBJ1-2; unclear D gene. The ends were cut back, 5 bases at V and 6 bases at J, with 13 bases in the middle. The CDR3 totals 13 residues. CDR1 SEHNR and CDR2 FQNEAQ come from the germline V gene (reference sequence). In nucleotides, the CDR3 is TGTGCCAGCAGCCCCCTTGGGCAGGATGGCTACACCTTC. Translation gives CASSPLGQDGYTF.

The gene calls are TRBV24-1 and TRBJ2-1; the D gene is possibly TRBD2 (5 bases). The CDR3 is 15 residues long. CDR1 and CDR2 from the germline V gene are KGHDR and SFDVKD. Trimming cost V 3 bases and J 4 bases, with 12 bases left between them. The CDR3 here is CATSDPRGQYNEQFF. DNA of the CDR3: TGTGCCACCAGTGATCCCCGGGGTCAGTACAATGAGCAGTTCTTC.

This clone was observed a few times. This rearrangement joins TRBV30 to TRBJ1-1, with D uncertain. The V end lost 2 bases, the J end lost 7 bases, and 11 bases lay between the germline ends. Per the germline V gene, CDR1 is GTSNPN and CDR2 is SVGIG (reference sequence). The CDR3 extends over 12 amino acids. CDR3 loop: CAWSLGGSEAFF. The DNA of the CDR3 is TGTGCCTGGAGTCTAGGTGGCAGTGAAGCTTTCTTT.

The chain uses TRBV21-1 and TRBJ2-7; no DNA check was done on the table's D call, TRBD1. TRBV21-1 is designated a pseudogene. The CDR3 runs to 14 residues. In nucleotides, the CDR3 is TGTGCCAGCAACAGTGACAGAGAACCCTACGAGCAGTACTTC. It is translated as CASNSDREPYEQYF.

The rearrangement joins TRBV12-3 or TRBV12-4 to TRBJ2-7, with TRBD2 matching 10 bases. The V gene end was trimmed by 7 bases and the J gene end by 6 bases; junction bases not matched to a gene: 6. The CDR3 totals 13 residues. CDR3 coding DNA: TGTGCCAGCATGTCAGCGGGAGGGCTCGAGCAGTACTTC. It encodes CASMSAGGLEQYF.

Here the CDR3 DNA reads TGTGCCAGCAGTGTCGGCGGATATCAGCCCCAGCATTTT. Protein sequence: CASSVGGYQPQHF. The chain joins TRBV2 to TRBJ1-5; the D is unclear. The germline V gene has CDR1 SNHLY and CDR2 FYNNEI. V gave up 4 bases and J gave up 5 bases, with 9 bases separating them. CDR3 length: 13 amino acids.

This clone has a handful of counts. The chain uses TRBV19 and TRBJ2-5; 14 bases align to TRBD2. V trimming: 6 bases; J trimming: 0 bases; junction bases outside the gene matches: 9. The CDR3 runs 18 residues. In germline, CDR1 is LNHDA, CDR2 SQIVND (reference sequence). The CDR3 region is CASSPGTSGGLYQETQYF. The CDR3 nucleotides read TGTGCCAGTAGCCCTGGGACTAGCGGGGGACTGTACCAAGAGACCCAGTACTTC.

This clone was seen at least ten times. The V gene is TRBV27, the J gene TRBJ2-1, with 7 bases matching TRBD2. V trimming: 5 bases; J trimming: 8 bases; junction bases outside the gene matches: 9. The CDR3 loop spans 14 amino acids. Germline lookup yields CDR1 MNHEY and CDR2 SMNVEV (reference sequence). In DNA form, the CDR3 reads TGTGCCAGCAGTGCGGGAGTTTACGGTGATGAGCAGTTCTTC. Its protein product is CASSAGVYGDEQFF.

The V and J genes are TRBV19 and TRBJ1-2; 9 bases are a match to TRBD1. The CDR3 sequence is 17 residues long. The germline gives CDR1 LNHDA, CDR2 SQIVND (reference sequence). V was clipped by 7 bases and J by 0 bases; unmatched bases: 12. The CDR3 DNA sequence: TGTGCCAGTAATCCGGGACAGGGACAAGTTTCTAACTATGGCTACACCTTC. As protein: CASNPGQGQVSNYGYTF. The full variable domain, its missing parts supplied by reference TRBV19 and TRBJ1-2, is DGGITQSPKYLFRKEGQNVTLSCEQNLNHDAMYWYRQDPGQGLRLIYYSQIVNDFQKGDIAEGYSVSREKKESFPLTVTSAQKNPTAFYLCASNPGQGQVSNYGYTFGSGTRLTVV.

The chain carries TRBV14 and TRBJ2-1, with 8 bases identical to TRBD2. V gave up 1 base and J gave up 8 bases; unmatched junction bases: 10. Germline-derived CDR1 and CDR2 are SGHDN and FVKESK. The CDR3 has 16 residues. Here the CDR3 DNA reads TGTGCCAGCAGCCAAGTGAGGACGGGAGGGGTCCATGAGCAGTTCTTC. Amino acid sequence: CASSQVRTGGVHEQFF.

The V call is TRBV5-4, the J call TRBJ2-7; 14 bases map to TRBD2. This CDR3 is 17 amino acids long. After removal of 2 bases from V and 3 bases from J, the junction contained 7 bases not matched to a gene. Per the germline V gene, CDR1 is SGHNT and CDR2 is YYREEE (reference sequence). The CDR3 coding sequence is TGTGCCAGCAGCTTAGGACTAGCGGGAGGTGGGCTCTACGAGCAGTACTTC. Residues: CASSLGLAGGGLYEQYF.

This clone was counted ten times or more. The rearrangement joins TRBV7-9 to TRBJ2-2; 7 nucleotides agree with TRBD1. In germline, CDR1 is SEHNR, CDR2 FQNEAQ (reference sequence). This CDR3 has 17 residues. V lost 1 base, J lost 5 bases, and 10 bases stayed unmatched. DNA for the CDR3: TGTGCCAGCAGCTTAGTTCGCAGGGGGTTAGGAACCGGGGAGCTGTTTTTT. It specifies CASSLVRRGLGTGELFF.

The chain combines TRBV15 with TRBJ1-6; a weak D match, TRBD1 (5 bases). CDR1 and CDR2 (germline): LNHNV, YYDKDF (reference sequence). The CDR3 consists of 15 residues. With 0 bases removed from V and 10 bases from J, the gap between germline ends came to 13 bases. The CDR3 loop reads CATSREGGAESPLHF. In nucleotides, the CDR3 is TGTGCCACCAGCAGAGAGGGGGGTGCGGAATCACCCCTCCACTTT.

Of note for this clone: The same CDR3 is also encoded by other DNA sequences in this sample. The chain recombines TRBV10-3 with TRBJ1-2; TRBD1 agrees at 7 bases. The CDR3 is made up of 12 amino acids. Germline V gene sequence: CDR1 ENHRY, CDR2 SYGVKD. The V gene end was trimmed by 6 bases and the J gene end by 3 bases; junction bases not matched to a gene: 1. In DNA form, the CDR3 reads TGTGCCATCAGCGGGACAGACTATGGCTACACCTTC. This gives the protein CAISGTDYGYTF.

This clone was detected a few times. This chain connects TRBV30 to TRBJ1-5, with TRBD1 matching over 7 bases. The CDR3 has 13 amino acids. With V trimmed by 2 bases and J by 5 bases, 3 bases remained unmatched. The germline gives CDR1 GTSNPN, CDR2 SVGIG (reference sequence). CDR3 sequence (DNA): TGTGCCTGGAGTCTAGGGGGCGATCAGCCCCAGCATTTT. This translates into CAWSLGGDQPQHF.

This clone is a singleton in its sample. The CDR3 loop reads CASSQAPAGGRNTEAFF. The CDR3 coding sequence is TGTGCCAGCAGCCAAGCCCCGGCAGGGGGGAGGAACACTGAAGCTTTCTTT. The chain recombines TRBV11-2 with TRBJ1-1, with 7 nucleotides matching TRBD1. This CDR3 is 17 amino acids long. V trimming: 5 bases; J trimming: 1 base; junction bases outside the gene matches: 13. Germline V gene sequence: CDR1 SGHAT, CDR2 FQNNGV.

The rearrangement uses TRBV25-1 and TRBJ2-1; TRBD1 might be the D (6 bases). The CDR3 totals 14 residues. Trimming stripped 5 bases from V and 8 bases from J, with 16 bases between. The germline CDR1 and CDR2 sequences are MGHDK and SYGVNS. The CDR3 DNA reads TGTGCCAGCAGTTGGAACAGGGCTTTCGATGAGCAGTTCTTC. The encoded protein is CASSWNRAFDEQFF.